This T cell receptor beta chain comes out of a study of control samples from healthy donors and cancer patients (dated by TCRdb to about 2020). CDR1 and CDR2 (MNHEY, SMNVEV) derive from the germline V gene (reference sequence). The V and J ends are trimmed by 0 bases and 4 bases, leaving 12 bases between them. The cysteine opens and the phenylalanine closes a CDR3 of 15 amino acids. Kept here is only the CDR3 DNA, which spans 45 bases and is read in frame from base 1. With regard to this clone: It has no known antigen specificity. The sample holds no much larger clone one base away, and base qualities are not on file.

The library relied on the immunoSEQ multiplex PCR assay. The immuneACCESS repertoire file appears here via TCRdb, limited to in-frame rearrangements. These files lack a portion of the clones; in checked studies, under half of the deficit traces to unresolved V genes, and the cause of the others is not known. Here the sample has fewer than 90,000 clones; approximately 94% occur a single time. Around 6.4% of the sample belongs to the ten largest clones. Material for sequencing was blood. The chain is encoded by TRBV27 joined to TRBJ1-2; a tentative D call is TRBD1 (5 bases match). The source of this sequence is a woman between 40 and 55 years old in good health. The CDR3 corresponds to CASSLSHRNPYGYTF. The nucleotides read TGTGCCAGCAGTTTATCCCACAGGAATCCCTATGGCTACACCTTC.